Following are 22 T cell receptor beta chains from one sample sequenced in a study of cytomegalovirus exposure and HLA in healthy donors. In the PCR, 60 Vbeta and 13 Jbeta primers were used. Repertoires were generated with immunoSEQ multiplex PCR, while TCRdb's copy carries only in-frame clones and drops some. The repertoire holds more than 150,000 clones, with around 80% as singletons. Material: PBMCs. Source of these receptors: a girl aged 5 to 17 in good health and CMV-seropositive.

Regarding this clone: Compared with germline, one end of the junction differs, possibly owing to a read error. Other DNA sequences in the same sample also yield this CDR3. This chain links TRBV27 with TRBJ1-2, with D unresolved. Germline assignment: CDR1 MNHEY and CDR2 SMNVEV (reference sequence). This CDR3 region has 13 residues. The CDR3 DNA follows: TGCGCCAGCAGCCTGACCTCAGGCCATGGCTACACCTTC. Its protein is CASSLTSGHGYTF.

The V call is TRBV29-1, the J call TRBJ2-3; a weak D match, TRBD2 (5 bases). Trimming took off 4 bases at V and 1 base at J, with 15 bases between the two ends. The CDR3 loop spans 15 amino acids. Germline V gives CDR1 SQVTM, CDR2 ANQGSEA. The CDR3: CSVVASPIGTDTQYF. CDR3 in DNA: TGCAGCGTTGTTGCTAGCCCAATTGGCACAGATACGCAGTATTTT.

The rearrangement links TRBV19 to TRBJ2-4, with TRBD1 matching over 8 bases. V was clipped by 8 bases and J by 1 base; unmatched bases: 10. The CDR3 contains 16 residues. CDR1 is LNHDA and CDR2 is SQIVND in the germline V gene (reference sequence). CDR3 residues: CASGDVRQGAKNIQYF. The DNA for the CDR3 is TGTGCCAGTGGCGACGTTCGACAGGGGGCCAAAAACATTCAGTACTTC.

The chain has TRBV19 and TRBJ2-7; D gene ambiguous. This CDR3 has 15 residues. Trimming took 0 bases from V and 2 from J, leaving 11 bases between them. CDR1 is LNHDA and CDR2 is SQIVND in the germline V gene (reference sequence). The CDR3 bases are TGTGCCAGTAGTATAGAGACCGCGGCCCCCTACGAGCAGTACTTC. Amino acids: CASSIETAAPYEQYF.

As DNA, the CDR3 is TGTGCCAGCAGCTTACGGACAGGTTTGTACGAGCAGTACTTC. Translating gives CASSLRTGLYEQYF. The chain carries TRBV7-9 and TRBJ2-7; 7 bases fit TRBD1. The CDR3 totals 14 residues. In germline, CDR1 is SEHNR, CDR2 FQNEAQ (reference sequence). J was trimmed by 4 bases and V by 2 bases; bases with no gene match: 5.

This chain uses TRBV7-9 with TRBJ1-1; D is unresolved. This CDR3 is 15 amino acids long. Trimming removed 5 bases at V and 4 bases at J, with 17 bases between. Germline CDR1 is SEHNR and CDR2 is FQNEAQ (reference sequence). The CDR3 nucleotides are TGTGCCAGCAGCCTGCATTTCGGGTTTGGCACTGAAGCTTTCTTT. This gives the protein CASSLHFGFGTEAFF.

The CDR3 region is CASSSSLAGDSTDTQYF. The CDR3 DNA reads as TGTGCCAGCAGCTCCTCGCTAGCGGGCGATAGCACAGATACGCAGTATTTT. The chain employs TRBV7-9 and TRBJ2-3; 8 positions agree with TRBD2. Germline lookup yields CDR1 SEHNR and CDR2 FQNEAQ (reference sequence). The CDR3 loop spans 17 amino acids. V was clipped by 4 bases and J by 0 bases; unmatched bases: 9. Combining the CDR3 with reference TRBV7-9 and TRBJ2-3 gives the whole variable domain DTGVSQNPRHKITKRGQNVTFRCDPISEHNRLYWYRQTLGQGPEFLTYFQNEAQLEKSRLLSDRFSAERPKGSFSTLEIQRTEQGDSAMYLCASSSSLAGDSTDTQYFGPGTRLTVL.

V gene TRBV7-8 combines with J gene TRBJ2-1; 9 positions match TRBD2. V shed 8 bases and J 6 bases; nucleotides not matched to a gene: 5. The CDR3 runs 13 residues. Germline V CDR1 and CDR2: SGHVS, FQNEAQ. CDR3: CASGAGGSNEQFF. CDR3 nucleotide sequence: TGTGCCAGCGGCGCGGGAGGGTCCAATGAGCAGTTCTTC.

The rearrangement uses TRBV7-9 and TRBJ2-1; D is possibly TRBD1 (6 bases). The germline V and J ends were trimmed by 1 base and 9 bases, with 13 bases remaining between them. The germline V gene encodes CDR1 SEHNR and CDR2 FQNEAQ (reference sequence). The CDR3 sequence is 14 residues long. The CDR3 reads CASSLVLGGSEQFF. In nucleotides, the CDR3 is TGTGCCAGCAGCTTAGTTCTTGGGGGCAGTGAGCAGTTCTTC.

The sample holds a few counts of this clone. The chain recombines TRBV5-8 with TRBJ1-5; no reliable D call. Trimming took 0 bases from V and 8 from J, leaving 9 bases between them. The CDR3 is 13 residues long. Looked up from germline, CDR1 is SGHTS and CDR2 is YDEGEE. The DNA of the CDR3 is TGTGCCAGCAGCTTGGCCTTCTTTGAGCCCCAGCATTTT. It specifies CASSLAFFEPQHF.

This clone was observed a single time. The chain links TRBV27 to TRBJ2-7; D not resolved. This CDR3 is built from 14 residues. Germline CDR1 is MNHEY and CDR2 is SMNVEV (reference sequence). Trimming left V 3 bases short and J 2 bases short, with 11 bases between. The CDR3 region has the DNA TGTGCCAGCAGTTTTATCCCAGAAACCTACGAGCAGTACTTC. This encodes CASSFIPETYEQYF.

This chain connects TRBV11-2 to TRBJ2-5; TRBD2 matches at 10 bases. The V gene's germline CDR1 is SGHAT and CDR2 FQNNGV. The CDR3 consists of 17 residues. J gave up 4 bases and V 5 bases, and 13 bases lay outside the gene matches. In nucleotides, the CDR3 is TGTGCCAGCAGCGCGAGTCATACTAGCGGGAAACGAGAGACCCAGTACTTC. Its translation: CASSASHTSGKRETQYF.

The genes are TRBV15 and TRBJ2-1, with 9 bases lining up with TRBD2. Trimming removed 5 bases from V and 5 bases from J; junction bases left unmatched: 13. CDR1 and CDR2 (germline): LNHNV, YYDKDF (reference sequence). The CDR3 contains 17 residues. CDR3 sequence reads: CATSGLQIAGDNNEQFF. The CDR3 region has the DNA TGTGCCACCAGCGGACTGCAGATAGCGGGAGACAACAATGAGCAGTTCTTC. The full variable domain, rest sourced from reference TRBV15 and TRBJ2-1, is DAMVIQNPRYQVTQFGKPVTLSCSQTLNHNVMYWYQQKSSQAPKLLFHYYDKDFNNEADTPDNFQSRRPNTSFCFLDIRSPGLGDTAMYLCATSGLQIAGDNNEQFFGPGTRLTVL.

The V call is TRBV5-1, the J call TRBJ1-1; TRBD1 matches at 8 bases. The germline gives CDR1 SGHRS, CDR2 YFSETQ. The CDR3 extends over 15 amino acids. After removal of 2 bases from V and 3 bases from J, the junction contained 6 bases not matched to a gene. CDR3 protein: CASSFSRQGYTEAFF. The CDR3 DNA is TGCGCCAGCAGCTTTAGTCGACAGGGGTACACTGAAGCTTTCTTT.

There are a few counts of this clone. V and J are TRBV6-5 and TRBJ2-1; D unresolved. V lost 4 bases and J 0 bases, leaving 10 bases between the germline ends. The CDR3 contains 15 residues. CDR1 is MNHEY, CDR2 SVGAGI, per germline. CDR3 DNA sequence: TGTGCCAGCAGTTTTAGAGGAAACTCCTACAATGAGCAGTTCTTC. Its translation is CASSFRGNSYNEQFF.

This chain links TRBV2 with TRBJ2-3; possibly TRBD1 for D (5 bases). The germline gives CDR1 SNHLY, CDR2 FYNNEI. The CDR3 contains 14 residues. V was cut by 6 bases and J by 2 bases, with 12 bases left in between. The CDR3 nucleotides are TGTGCCAGCAGCGATGGGGCGTACACAGATACGCAGTATTTT. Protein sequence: CASSDGAYTDTQYF.

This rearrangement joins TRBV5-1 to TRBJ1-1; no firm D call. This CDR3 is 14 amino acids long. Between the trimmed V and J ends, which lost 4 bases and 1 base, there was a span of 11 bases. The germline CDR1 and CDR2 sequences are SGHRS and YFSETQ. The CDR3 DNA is TGCGCCAGCAGCCCACAGTACCCGAACACTGAAGCTTTCTTT. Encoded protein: CASSPQYPNTEAFF.

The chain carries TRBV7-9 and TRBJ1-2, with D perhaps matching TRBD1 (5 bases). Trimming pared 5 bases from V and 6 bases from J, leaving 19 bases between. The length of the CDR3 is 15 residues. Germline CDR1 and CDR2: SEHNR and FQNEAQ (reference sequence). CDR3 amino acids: CASSSGWGQENGYTF. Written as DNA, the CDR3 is TGTGCCAGCAGCAGTGGCTGGGGCCAGGAGAATGGCTACACCTTC. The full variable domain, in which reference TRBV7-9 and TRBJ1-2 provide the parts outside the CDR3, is DTGVSQNPRHKITKRGQNVTFRCDPISEHNRLYWYRQTLGQGPEFLTYFQNEAQLEKSRLLSDRFSAERPKGSFSTLEIQRTEQGDSAMYLCASSSGWGQENGYTFGSGTRLTVV.

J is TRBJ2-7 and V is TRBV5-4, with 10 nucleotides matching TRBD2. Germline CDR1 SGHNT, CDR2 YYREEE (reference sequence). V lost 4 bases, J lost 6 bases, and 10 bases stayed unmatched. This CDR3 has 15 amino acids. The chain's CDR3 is CASSRGLAVNFEQYF. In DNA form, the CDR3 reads TGTGCCAGCAGCCGAGGACTAGCGGTGAACTTCGAGCAGTACTTC.

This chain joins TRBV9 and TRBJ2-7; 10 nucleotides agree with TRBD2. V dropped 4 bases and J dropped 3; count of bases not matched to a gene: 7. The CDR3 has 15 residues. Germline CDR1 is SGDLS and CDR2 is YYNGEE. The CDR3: CASSPGLAEIYEQYF. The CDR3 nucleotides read TGTGCCAGCAGCCCCGGACTAGCGGAGATCTACGAGCAGTACTTC.

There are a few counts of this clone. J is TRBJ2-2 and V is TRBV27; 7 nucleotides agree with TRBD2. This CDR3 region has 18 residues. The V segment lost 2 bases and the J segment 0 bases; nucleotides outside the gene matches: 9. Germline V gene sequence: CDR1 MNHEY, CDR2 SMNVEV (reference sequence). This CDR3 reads CASSLVSGLGTNTGELFF. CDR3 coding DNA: TGTGCCAGCAGTTTAGTTTCCGGACTAGGAACGAACACCGGGGAGCTGTTTTTT.

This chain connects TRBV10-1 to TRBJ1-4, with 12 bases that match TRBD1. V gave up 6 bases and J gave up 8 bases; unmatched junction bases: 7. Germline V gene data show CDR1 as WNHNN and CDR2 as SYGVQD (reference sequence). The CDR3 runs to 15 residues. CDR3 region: CASSDPGQGAEKLFF. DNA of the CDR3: TGCGCCAGCAGCGATCCGGGACAGGGGGCGGAAAAACTGTTTTTT.